This record looks at one T cell receptor beta chain sequence and its context. Its specificity is not known. The germline V gene has CDR1 SGDLS and CDR2 YYNGEE. V was pared by 0 bases and J by 0 bases, with 0 bases of the junction left unmatched. CDR3 length: 16 residues. This specimen comes from a study of cytomegalovirus exposure and HLA in healthy donors. Study-level findings and limits: The classifier reportedly diagnosed cytomegalovirus status with high specificity and sensitivity.

PCR involved 60 Vbeta and 13 Jbeta primers. Using immunoSEQ multiplex PCR, the repertoire was profiled, and TCRdb retains in-frame clones only, with some absent. The sample shows about 160,000 clones, 70% to 85% of them seen only once. The receptor was isolated from a man younger than 45 in good health and CMV-seropositive. The chain recombines TRBV9 with TRBJ2-7; 13 bases agree with TRBD2. The material sequenced was PBMCs. The CDR3 DNA is TGTGCCAGCAGCGTAGGACTAGCGGGGGGCTCCTACGAGCAGTACTTC. Amino acids: CASSVGLAGGSYEQYF.